The 29 T cell receptor beta chains presented below share a single source sample, sequenced in a study of blood T cell repertoires in COVID-19. Some clones are missing from TCRdb's copy, which holds only in-frame ones; the method was immunoSEQ multiplex PCR. The sample has under 350,000 clones, more than 90% seen once; the top ten hold 2% to 3%. Specimen: PBMCs or T cells enriched from blood (not recorded which). The source of these receptors is a man aged 55 to 70 who had recovered from COVID-19.

The CDR3, as DNA: TGTGCCACCAGTGATAGCGGGACAGGGACCTATGGCTACACCTTC. It is translated as CATSDSGTGTYGYTF. The chain links TRBV24-1 to TRBJ1-2; 9 bases agree with TRBD1. Losses at the gene ends were 3 bases for V and 4 bases for J; bases not matched to a gene: 5. This CDR3 spans 15 amino acids. Germline V CDR1 and CDR2: KGHDR, SFDVKD.

The chain employs TRBV7-2 and TRBJ1-5; D remains unclear. CDR3 size: 17 residues. The V end was cut by 5 bases, the J end by 0 bases, with 17 bases between. Germline CDR1 SGHTA, CDR2 FQGNSA. The CDR3 region is CASSRTGPGYSNQPQHF. The CDR3 DNA reads as TGTGCCAGCAGCCGCACGGGCCCGGGGTATAGCAATCAGCCCCAGCATTTT.

The V and J genes are TRBV19 and TRBJ1-6; possible D gene TRBD1, 5 bases. Trimming removed 7 bases from V and 7 bases from J, with 11 bases in between. The CDR3 totals 13 residues. Germline V gene lookup returns CDR1 LNHDA and CDR2 SQIVND (reference sequence). CDR3 sequence (DNA): TGTGCCAGTACCGACAGCCGAAATTCACCCCTCCACTTT. Encoded protein: CASTDSRNSPLHF.

The chain is built from TRBV5-8 and TRBJ1-5; 7 bases line up with TRBD1. CDR1 and CDR2 from the germline V gene are SGHTS and YDEGEE. The J segment lost 3 bases and the V segment lost 3 bases, leaving 3 bases of the junction unmatched. This CDR3 has 14 residues. CDR3 sequence reads: CASSWDSSNQPQHF. The DNA of the CDR3 is TGTGCCAGCAGCTGGGACAGCTCCAATCAGCCCCAGCATTTT. Full variable domain (remainder filled in from reference TRBV5-8 and TRBJ1-5): EAGVTQSPTHLIKTRGQQATLRCSPISGHTSVYWYQQALGLGLQFLLWYDEGEERNRGNFPPRFSGRQFPNYSSELNVNALELEDSALYLCASSWDSSNQPQHFGDGTRLSIL.

The chain combines TRBV5-6 with TRBJ1-5, with 7 nucleotides matching TRBD1. Looked up from germline, CDR1 is SGHDT and CDR2 is YYEEEE. There are 16 residues in the CDR3. V trimming: 4 bases; J trimming: 8 bases; junction bases outside the gene matches: 15. CDR3 residues: CASSRQGGGFLKPQHF. CDR3 coding DNA: TGTGCCAGCAGCCGACAGGGTGGTGGATTTTTAAAGCCCCAGCATTTT.

The rearrangement uses TRBV5-4 and TRBJ1-4; D might be TRBD1 (6 bases). The length of the CDR3 is 14 residues. V lost 4 bases, J lost 3 bases, and 10 bases lay in between. Looked up from germline, CDR1 is SGHNT and CDR2 is YYREEE (reference sequence). DNA of the CDR3: TGTGCCAGCAGCCCGGACAGCTCTAATGAAAAACTGTTTTTT. It is translated as CASSPDSSNEKLFF.

This chain uses TRBV25-1 with TRBJ1-5; 8 bases map to TRBD1. The junction had 6 bases not matched to a gene; V was cut back by 3 bases and J by 5 bases. CDR3 length: 15 amino acids. Germline CDR1 reads MGHDK; CDR2 reads SYGVNS. Here the CDR3 reads CASSETGVLHQPQHF. As DNA, the CDR3 is TGTGCCAGCAGTGAGACAGGGGTTCTACATCAGCCCCAGCATTTT.

The V and J genes are TRBV15 and TRBJ1-2, with 11 bases aligning to TRBD1. The CDR3 loop spans 14 amino acids. V was clipped by 5 bases and J by 4 bases; unmatched bases: 3. The germline V gene has CDR1 LNHNV and CDR2 YYDKDF (reference sequence). The CDR3 coding sequence is TGTGCCACCAGCGGGGACAGGGGGGCCTATGGCTACACCTTC. Amino acid sequence: CATSGDRGAYGYTF.

CDR3 coding DNA: TGTGCCAGCAGTGAACGTGGCTTCGGGGCAACTAATGAAAAACTGTTTTTT. It is translated as CASSERGFGATNEKLFF. The chain is built from TRBV6-1 and TRBJ1-4; D remains unclear. CDR3 length: 17 residues. Germline CDR1 and CDR2: MNHNS and SASEGT. The ends were cut back, 2 bases at V and 0 bases at J, with 13 bases in the middle.

CDR3 sequence: CASSSSRLAGNYMIQYF. CDR3 nucleotides: TGTGCCAGCAGCTCCTCAAGACTAGCGGGGAATTATATGATTCAGTACTTC. The chain combines TRBV11-2 with TRBJ2-4, with 11 bases lining up with TRBD2. The V segment lost 4 bases and the J segment 10 bases; nucleotides outside the gene matches: 15. In germline, CDR1 is SGHAT, CDR2 FQNNGV. This CDR3 has 17 residues.

The chain recombines TRBV14 with TRBJ1-2; D possibly corresponds to TRBD1 (5 bases). Germline lookup yields CDR1 SGHDN and CDR2 FVKESK. This CDR3 is 14 amino acids long. Between the trimmed V and J ends, which lost 1 base and 6 bases, there was a span of 12 bases. The CDR3, as DNA: TGTGCCAGCAGCCAAGGGGGCAATTTCAATGGCTACACCTTC. It is translated as CASSQGGNFNGYTF.

The chain combines TRBV5-6 with TRBJ1-6; the match to TRBD1 covers 8 bases. The germline gives CDR1 SGHDT, CDR2 YYEEEE. Germline trimming cut 3 bases from V and 5 bases from J; bases unmatched to any gene: 7. This CDR3 is built from 16 residues. The CDR3 sequence: CASSSLLRGHNSPLHF. The DNA for the CDR3 is TGTGCCAGCAGCTCACTCCTCAGGGGGCATAATTCACCCCTCCACTTT.

J is TRBJ1-2 and V is TRBV6-5; TRBD1 matches at 8 bases. This CDR3 is 15 amino acids long. Germline CDR1 reads MNHEY; CDR2 reads SVGAGI. J lost 9 bases, V lost 0 bases, and 9 bases had no gene match. CDR3: CASSYSIRTGISYTF. The CDR3 DNA is TGTGCCAGCAGTTACTCGATCCGGACAGGGATTAGCTACACCTTC.

The genes are TRBV11-2 and TRBJ1-6; D possibly corresponds to TRBD1 (6 bases). This CDR3 is built from 14 residues. The V and J ends lost 0 bases and 9 bases respectively, with 9 bases between them. Looked up from germline, CDR1 is SGHAT and CDR2 is FQNNGV. The CDR3 DNA is TGTGCCAGCAGCTTAGACGGCAGGGGTTCACCCCTCCACTTT. Its protein product is CASSLDGRGSPLHF. Complete variable domain (other parts from reference TRBV11-2 and TRBJ1-6): EAGVAQSPRYKIIEKRQSVAFWCNPISGHATLYWYQQILGQGPKLLIQFQNNGVVDDSQLPKDRFSAERLKGVDSTLKIQPAKLEDSAVYLCASSLDGRGSPLHFGNGTRLTVT.

This chain uses TRBV27 with TRBJ1-2, with D tentatively TRBD1 (6 bases). Germline V gene data show CDR1 as MNHEY and CDR2 as SMNVEV (reference sequence). Trimming removed 2 bases at V and 4 bases at J, with 8 bases between. The CDR3 extends over 13 amino acids. Written as DNA, the CDR3 is TGTGCCAGCAGTTTAGCCAGGGGCTATGGCTACACCTTC. The encoded protein is CASSLARGYGYTF.

This sequence joins TRBV5-4 and TRBJ2-5; TRBD2 aligns across 15 bases. The CDR3 contains 18 residues. Germline values: CDR1 SGHNT, CDR2 YYREEE (reference sequence). J gave up 2 bases and V 0 bases, and 5 bases lay outside the gene matches. CDR3 sequence reads: CASSLAGLAGGTQETQYF. The CDR3 nucleotides read TGTGCCAGCAGCTTGGCGGGACTAGCGGGAGGAACGCAAGAGACCCAGTACTTC. Drawing the rest from reference TRBV5-4 and TRBJ2-5, the complete variable domain is ETGVTQSPTHLIKTRGQQVTLRCSSQSGHNTVSWYQQALGQGPQFIFQYYREEENGRGNFPPRFSGLQFPNYSSELNVNALELDDSALYLCASSLAGLAGGTQETQYFGPGTRLLVL.

The genes are TRBV7-9 and TRBJ2-5; TRBD2 matches 9 bases. V lost 5 bases, J lost 4 bases, and 8 bases stayed unmatched. From germline, CDR1 is SEHNR and CDR2 FQNEAQ (reference sequence). The CDR3 covers 15 residues. CDR3 sequence reads: CASSRMRGGPETQYF. Here the CDR3 DNA reads TGTGCCAGCAGCCGCATGCGGGGGGGCCCAGAGACCCAGTACTTC.

The CDR3, as DNA: TGTGCCAGCTCCCGACAGGGGGCCGACAACACTGAAGCTTTCTTT. This codes for CASSRQGADNTEAFF. This chain joins TRBV18 and TRBJ1-1, with TRBD1 matching 10 bases. Per germline, CDR1 KGHSH and CDR2 LQKENI. J lost 2 bases, V lost 6 bases, and 6 bases had no gene match. The CDR3 covers 15 residues.

DNA of the CDR3: TGTGCCAGCAGTCCAGACAGGGGGAACACTGAAGCTTTCTTT. It yields the protein CASSPDRGNTEAFF. The chain combines TRBV2 with TRBJ1-1, with 8 bases aligning to TRBD1. Germline loops: CDR1 SNHLY, CDR2 FYNNEI. The CDR3 loop spans 14 amino acids. V trimming: 5 bases; J trimming: 1 base; junction bases outside the gene matches: 3.

The table lists this clone with a count of one. The chain uses TRBV29-1 and TRBJ2-1; D may be TRBD2 (7 bases). This CDR3 is built from 14 residues. CDR1 and CDR2 from the germline V gene are SQVTM and ANQGSEA. V lost 4 bases, J lost 6 bases, and 16 bases lay in between. CDR3 DNA sequence: TGCAGCGTTGTAGGGGGGAGGGCCAGCAATGAGCAGTTCTTC. It specifies CSVVGGRASNEQFF.

The chain combines TRBV24-1 with TRBJ1-4; D gene uncertain. Trimming removed 5 bases at V and 5 bases at J, with 14 bases between. CDR3 length equals 15 residues. Germline CDR1 KGHDR, CDR2 SFDVKD. CDR3 in amino acids: CATSARGLQNEKLFF. The CDR3 nucleotides read TGTGCCACCAGTGCTCGCGGTCTGCAAAATGAAAAACTGTTTTTT.

This clone showed up just once. The rearrangement uses TRBV27 and TRBJ2-6; D is unclear. This CDR3 has 12 amino acids. The V end was cut by 7 bases, the J end by 3 bases, with 4 bases between. Germline V gene lookup returns CDR1 MNHEY and CDR2 SMNVEV (reference sequence). Here the CDR3 DNA reads TGTGCCAGCACAGGTGGGGCCAACGTCCTGACTTTC. Its translation is CASTGGANVLTF.

The chain links TRBV29-1 to TRBJ2-1; D not resolved. Germline V CDR1 and CDR2: SQVTM, ANQGSEA. Trimming removed 2 bases at V and 1 base at J, with 9 bases between. The CDR3 sequence is 14 residues long. The CDR3 protein is CSVEQSPSYNEQFF. CDR3 DNA sequence: TGCAGCGTTGAACAGTCCCCGTCCTACAATGAGCAGTTCTTC.

The CDR3 here is CATSRVRGAVTEAFF. The CDR3 DNA follows: TGTGCCACCAGCAGAGTTCGGGGGGCAGTCACTGAAGCTTTCTTT. The V and J genes are TRBV15 and TRBJ1-1, with D tentatively TRBD1 (6 bases). Trimming pared 1 base from V and 4 bases from J, leaving 13 bases between. This CDR3 comprises 15 residues. The germline gives CDR1 LNHNV, CDR2 YYDKDF (reference sequence).

The chain links TRBV24-1 to TRBJ1-5; D not certain. This CDR3 spans 14 amino acids. Trimming left V 2 bases short and J 3 bases short, with 7 bases between. Germline V gives CDR1 KGHDR, CDR2 SFDVKD. DNA for the CDR3: TGTGCCACCAGTGATTGGAGTTACAATCAGCCCCAGCATTTT. It is translated as CATSDWSYNQPQHF.

The chain uses TRBV5-1 and TRBJ1-3; no clear D gene. Germline lookup yields CDR1 SGHRS and CDR2 YFSETQ. V lost 0 bases, J lost 0 bases, and 10 bases lay in between. This CDR3 contains 16 residues. CDR3 region: CASSLGQAHSGNTIYF. The DNA of the CDR3 is TGCGCCAGCAGCTTGGGCCAGGCGCACTCTGGAAACACCATATATTTT.

The V gene is TRBV18, the J gene TRBJ1-3; TRBD1 agrees at 7 bases. The ends lost 2 bases at V and 0 bases at J; junction bases unmatched: 4. This CDR3 region has 16 residues. Germline V gives CDR1 KGHSH, CDR2 LQKENI. In DNA form, the CDR3 reads TGTGCCAGCTCACCAGGACAGGCGATCTCTGGAAACACCATATATTTT. As protein: CASSPGQAISGNTIYF.

The gene calls are TRBV9 and TRBJ1-5; the match to TRBD1 covers 8 bases. The germline gives CDR1 SGDLS, CDR2 YYNGEE. The CDR3 spans 17 residues. Trimming removed 3 bases from V and 5 bases from J; junction bases left unmatched: 13. CDR3: CASSALTGDSFYQPQHF. The CDR3 region has the DNA TGTGCCAGCAGCGCCTTGACAGGGGATAGCTTCTATCAGCCCCAGCATTTT. The full variable domain, completed using reference TRBV9 and TRBJ1-5, is DSGVTQTPKHLITATGQRVTLRCSPRSGDLSVYWYQQSLDQGLQFLIQYYNGEERAKGNILERFSAQQFPDLHSELNLSSLELGDSALYFCASSALTGDSFYQPQHFGDGTRLSIL.

V usage is TRBV7-6 and J usage is TRBJ2-6; 9 bases are a match to TRBD1. CDR3 length: 17 amino acids. V lost 6 bases, J lost 0 bases, and 6 bases stayed unmatched. The germline CDR1 and CDR2 sequences are SGHVS and FNYEAQ. As DNA, the CDR3 is TGTGCCAGCAGTTCCGGACAGGGGATCTCTGGGGCCAACGTCCTGACTTTC. The encoded protein is CASSSGQGISGANVLTF.